The sample holds many counts of the clone carrying this T cell receptor (beta chain). The antigen is unknown. This sample was taken from a study of T cell repertoires in cytomegalovirus infection. Study-wide results and limits: Cumulative frequency of public TCR beta families picked out carriers of CMV plus the relevant HLA. Dominating the ex vivo response were TCR beta clonotypes that were CMV-specific and HLA-C-restricted.

From the reads, TCRdb called clonotypes with MiXCR, one entry per CDR3 protein. The profile shows a few hundred thousand distinct CDR3 sequences, under 45% of them singletons. This TCR was sampled from a human donor in good health (CMV status not recorded). Some clones in this sample may be carry-over from other donors' samples. The input for sequencing was cultured PBMCs, taken from culture after CMV antigen stimulation.

In DNA form, the CDR3 reads TGTGCCAGCAGTTGGGACAGGGTCGAGCAGCCCCAGCATTTT. It codes for CASSWDRVEQPQHF. The chain employs TRBV12-3 or TRBV12-4 and TRBJ1-5, with TRBD1 identical over 9 bases. V was pared by 4 bases and J by 7 bases, with 5 bases of the junction left unmatched. The CDR3 consists of 14 residues.